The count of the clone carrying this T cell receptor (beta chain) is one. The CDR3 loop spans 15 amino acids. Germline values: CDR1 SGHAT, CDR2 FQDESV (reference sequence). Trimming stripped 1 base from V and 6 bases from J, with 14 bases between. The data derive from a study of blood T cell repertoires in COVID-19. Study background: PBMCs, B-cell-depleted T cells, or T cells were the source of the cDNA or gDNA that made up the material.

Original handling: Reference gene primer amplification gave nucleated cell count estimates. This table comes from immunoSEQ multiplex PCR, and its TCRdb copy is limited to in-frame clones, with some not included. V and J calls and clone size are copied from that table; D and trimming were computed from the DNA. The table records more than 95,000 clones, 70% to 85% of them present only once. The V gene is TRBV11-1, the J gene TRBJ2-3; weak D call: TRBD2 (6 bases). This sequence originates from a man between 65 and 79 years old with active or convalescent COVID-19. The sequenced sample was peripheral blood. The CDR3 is CASSLGDSQTDTQYF. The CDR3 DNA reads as TGTGCCAGCAGCTTAGGGGACTCTCAGACGGATACGCAGTATTTT.